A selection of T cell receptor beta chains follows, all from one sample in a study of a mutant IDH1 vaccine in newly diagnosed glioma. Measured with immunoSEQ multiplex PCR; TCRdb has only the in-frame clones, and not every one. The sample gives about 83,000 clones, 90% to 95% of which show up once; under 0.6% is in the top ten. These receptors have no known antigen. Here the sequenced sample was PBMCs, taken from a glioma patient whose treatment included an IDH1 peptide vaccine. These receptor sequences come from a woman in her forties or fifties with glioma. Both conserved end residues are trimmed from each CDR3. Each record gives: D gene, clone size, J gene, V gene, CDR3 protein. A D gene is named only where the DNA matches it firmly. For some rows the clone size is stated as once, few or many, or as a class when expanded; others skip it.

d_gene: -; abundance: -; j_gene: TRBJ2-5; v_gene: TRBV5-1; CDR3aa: ASSLVQGREQETQY
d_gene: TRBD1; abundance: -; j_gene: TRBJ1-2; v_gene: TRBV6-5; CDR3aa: ASSYAYRGSNGYT
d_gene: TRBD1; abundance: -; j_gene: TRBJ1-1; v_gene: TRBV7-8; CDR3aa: ASSTRTGNTEAF
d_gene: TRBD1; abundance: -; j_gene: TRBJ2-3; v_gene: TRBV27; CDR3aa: ASSLRDRGGTDTQY
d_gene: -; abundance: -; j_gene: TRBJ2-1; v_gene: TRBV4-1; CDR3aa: ASSQSSYEQF
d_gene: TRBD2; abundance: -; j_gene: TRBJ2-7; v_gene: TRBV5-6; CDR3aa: ASSLKLAVREQY
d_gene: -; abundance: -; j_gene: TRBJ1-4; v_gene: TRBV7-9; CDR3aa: ASNYNEKLF
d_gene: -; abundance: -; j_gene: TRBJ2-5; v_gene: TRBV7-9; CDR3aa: ASRSLTGSGETQY
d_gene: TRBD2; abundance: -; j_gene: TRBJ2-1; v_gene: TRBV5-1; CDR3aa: ASSLVTGGLNEQF
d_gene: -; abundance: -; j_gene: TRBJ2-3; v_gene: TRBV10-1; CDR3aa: ASSGGPGATQY
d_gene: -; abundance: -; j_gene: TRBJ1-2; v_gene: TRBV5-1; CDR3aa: ASSLDGGNYGYT
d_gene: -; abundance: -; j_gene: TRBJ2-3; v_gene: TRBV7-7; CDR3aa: ASSLGGADTQY
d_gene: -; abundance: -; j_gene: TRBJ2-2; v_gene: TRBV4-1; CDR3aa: ASSQGLVIGELF
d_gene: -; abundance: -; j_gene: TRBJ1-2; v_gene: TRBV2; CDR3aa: ASSELGAGNGYT
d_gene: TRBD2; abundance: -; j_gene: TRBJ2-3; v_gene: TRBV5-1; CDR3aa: ASSPGTSGYTDTQY
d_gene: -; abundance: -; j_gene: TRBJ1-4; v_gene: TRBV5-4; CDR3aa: ASSSRGGREKLF
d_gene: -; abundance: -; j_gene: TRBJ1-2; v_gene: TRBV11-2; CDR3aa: ASTPTRTGGYT
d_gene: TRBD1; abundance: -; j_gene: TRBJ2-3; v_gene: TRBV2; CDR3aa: ASSWTGRTDTQY
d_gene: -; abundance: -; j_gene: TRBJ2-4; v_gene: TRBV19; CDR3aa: ASSINTENIQY
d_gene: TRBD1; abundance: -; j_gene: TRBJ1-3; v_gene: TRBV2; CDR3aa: ASSEQGGGNTIY
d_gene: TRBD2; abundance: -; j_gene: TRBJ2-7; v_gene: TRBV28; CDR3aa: ASSPPGGTYEQY
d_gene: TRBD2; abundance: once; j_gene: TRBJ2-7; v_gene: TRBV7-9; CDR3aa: ASSPPSGNSSYEQY
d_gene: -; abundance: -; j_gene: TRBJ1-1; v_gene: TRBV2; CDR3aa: ASTYIRSANTEAF